The 11 T cell receptor beta chains listed next were all sequenced from one sample in a study of graft-versus-host responses after intestinal transplantation. Assay: immunoSEQ multiplex PCR; the TCRdb copy retains only in-frame clones and omits some. The top ten clones hold about 0.66% of a sample with 25,000 to 30,000 clones, 85% to 95% of them seen once. The specimen comprised PBMCs, sampled 66 days after intestinal transplant. Every receptor here comes from a human patient who received an intestinal transplant, so some T cells may come from the graft donor.

The chain combines TRBV28 with TRBJ1-6; D gene uncertain. The germline V and J ends were trimmed by 3 bases and 9 bases, with 9 bases remaining between them. The CDR3 is 13 residues long. From germline, CDR1 is MDHEN and CDR2 SYDVKM. Here the CDR3 reads CASSLVGGSPLHF. CDR3 DNA sequence: TGTGCCAGCAGTTTGGTTGGCGGTTCACCCCTCCACTTT.

This clone has just one count. This chain links TRBV19 with TRBJ2-4; possible D gene TRBD2, 5 bases. V was pared by 3 bases and J by 3 bases, with 9 bases between. The CDR3 is 14 residues long. Germline CDR1 LNHDA, CDR2 SQIVND (reference sequence). In DNA, the CDR3 is TGTGCCAGTAGTATCCCGGGAAACAAAAACATTCAGTACTTC. Protein product: CASSIPGNKNIQYF.

This clone was detected only a few times. The rearrangement links TRBV4-2 to TRBJ2-7, with a weak D call TRBD2 (5 bases). From germline, CDR1 is LGHNA and CDR2 YNFKEQ. The CDR3 consists of 15 residues. Deletions cut 2 bases from V and 2 bases from J, with 13 bases between. The CDR3 reads CASSQPTSDAYEQYF. CDR3 bases: TGTGCCAGCAGCCAACCTACTAGTGACGCCTACGAGCAGTACTTC.

The chain links TRBV2 to TRBJ2-7; TRBD2 matches at 8 bases. The CDR3 length is 17 residues. V gave up 4 bases and J gave up 5 bases; unmatched junction bases: 16. Germline V gene lookup returns CDR1 SNHLY and CDR2 FYNNEI. The CDR3 loop reads CASSVPSGSSRTHEQYF. CDR3 nucleotides: TGTGCCAGCAGTGTTCCGAGCGGGAGCAGTAGGACTCACGAGCAGTACTTC.

The CDR3 is CASSFSGTYEQYF. The CDR3 region has the DNA TGTGCCAGCAGTTTTAGCGGGACCTACGAGCAGTACTTC. V is TRBV5-4 and J is TRBJ2-7; 8 bases map to TRBD2. CDR3 length equals 13 residues. Looked up from germline, CDR1 is SGHNT and CDR2 is YYREEE (reference sequence). V lost 5 bases and J lost 2; bases outside the gene matches: 3.

The chain joins TRBV7-9 to TRBJ1-3, with TRBD1 as a possible D gene (6 bases). The length of the CDR3 is 14 residues. V was shortened by 5 bases and J by 4 bases, with 12 bases between the two germline ends. CDR1 and CDR2 from the germline V gene are SEHNR and FQNEAQ (reference sequence). The CDR3 spells CASSRGGSGNTIYF. DNA of the CDR3: TGTGCCAGCAGCCGAGGGGGTTCAGGAAACACCATATATTTT. Full variable domain (outside the CDR3, taken from reference TRBV7-9 and TRBJ1-3): DTGVSQNPRHKITKRGQNVTFRCDPISEHNRLYWYRQTLGQGPEFLTYFQNEAQLEKSRLLSDRFSAERPKGSFSTLEIQRTEQGDSAMYLCASSRGGSGNTIYFGEGSWLTVV.

The chain employs TRBV7-9 and TRBJ2-7; a possible D gene is TRBD2 (5 bases). The CDR3 extends over 14 amino acids. CDR1 is SEHNR, CDR2 FQNEAQ, per germline (reference sequence). Between the trimmed V and J ends, which lost 8 bases and 4 bases, there was a span of 18 bases. CDR3 sequence (DNA): TGTGCCAGCTCCAGCTCCCCACTAGATTACGAGCAGTACTTC. It translates to CASSSSPLDYEQYF. The entire variable domain, with the rest obtained from reference TRBV7-9 and TRBJ2-7, is as follows: DTGVSQNPRHKITKRGQNVTFRCDPISEHNRLYWYRQTLGQGPEFLTYFQNEAQLEKSRLLSDRFSAERPKGSFSTLEIQRTEQGDSAMYLCASSSSPLDYEQYFGPGTRLTVT.

The V and J genes are TRBV7-6 and TRBJ1-2; no clear D. V lost 5 bases to trimming and J lost 4 bases, with 23 bases between them. The length of the CDR3 is 17 residues. The V gene's germline CDR1 is SGHVS and CDR2 FNYEAQ. The CDR3 loop is CASSEPDESRKIYGYTF. CDR3 coding DNA: TGTGCCAGCAGCGAGCCCGATGAATCTCGAAAGATCTATGGCTACACCTTC.

The count of this clone is one. The V gene is TRBV9, the J gene TRBJ1-1, with 9 bases matching TRBD1. The CDR3 has 15 residues. V lost 8 bases to trimming and J lost 8 bases; unmatched junction nucleotides: 16. Germline V gives CDR1 SGDLS, CDR2 YYNGEE. CDR3 sequence: CASTPLGTGNVEAFF. CDR3 sequence (DNA): TGTGCCAGTACTCCCCTCGGGACAGGGAACGTAGAAGCTTTCTTT.

The chain joins TRBV7-8 to TRBJ2-5, with TRBD2 matching over 10 bases. With 1 base clipped from V and 5 bases from J, the junction kept 10 bases outside the gene matches. The CDR3 is made up of 17 amino acids. Germline CDR1 SGHVS, CDR2 FQNEAQ. This CDR3 reads CASSLVLAGVLPETQYF. The CDR3 DNA reads as TGTGCCAGCAGCTTAGTCCTAGCGGGGGTTCTTCCCGAGACCCAGTACTTC.

V and J are TRBV27 and TRBJ2-1, with 7 bases identical to TRBD1. The germline V gene has CDR1 MNHEY and CDR2 SMNVEV (reference sequence). CDR3 length: 14 amino acids. J gave up 0 bases and V 8 bases, and 4 bases lay outside the gene matches. The CDR3 loop is CASGWDSSYNEQFF. CDR3 nucleotides: TGTGCCAGCGGGTGGGACAGCTCCTACAATGAGCAGTTCTTC.